This T cell receptor (beta chain) was sequenced for a study of T cells in Graves' hyperthyroidism and ophthalmopathy. Of note for this clonotype: Its specificity is unknown.

Findings and caveats of the study: Most clonotypes expanded in the thyroid (above 0.001) were also present in blood. Stable hyperthyroidism and ophthalmopathy were separated using 13 V-J signatures.

RNA transcripts gave rise to amplified TCR beta CDR3 regions. The TCR CDR3 first-round RT-PCR relied on the HTBI primer set. Each CDR3 protein is one row after TCRdb ran MiXCR on the multiplex PCR reads. The sample has 30,000 to 40,000 distinct CDR3 sequences, roughly 52% seen once; the top ten hold roughly 15%. V shed 1 base, J shed 6 bases, and the junction held 8 bases outside the gene matches. In germline, CDR1 is MGHRA, CDR2 YSYEKL. The CDR3 is made up of 15 amino acids. The sample was blood. This chain links TRBV4-1 with TRBJ1-2; TRBD1 aligns across 7 bases. The TCR originated in a man in his forties with Graves' ophthalmopathy. The CDR3 DNA reads as TGCGCCAGCAGCCAAGTGGTCAGGGGGGCCGATGGCTACACCTTC. Its translation is CASSQVVRGADGYTF.